This paragraph covers one T cell receptor beta chain sequence. Only in-frame clones appear in the TCRdb table, and some are missing; sequencing was by immunoSEQ multiplex PCR. The data show 150,000 to 200,000 clones, about nine tenths seen once. The ends lost 4 bases at V and 7 bases at J; junction bases unmatched: 9. The CDR3 length is 14 residues. CDR1 is LNHDA, CDR2 SQIVND, per germline (reference sequence). The source of the sample is a study of control samples from healthy donors and cancer patients. The chain couples TRBV19 to TRBJ1-2; 7 nucleotides line up with TRBD1. Sequenced material: blood. The TCR comes from a woman aged 30 to 39 in good health. The DNA for the CDR3 is TGTGCCAGTAGTACCGACAGGGATTCCTCTGGCTACACCTTC. Translated: CASSTDRDSSGYTF.